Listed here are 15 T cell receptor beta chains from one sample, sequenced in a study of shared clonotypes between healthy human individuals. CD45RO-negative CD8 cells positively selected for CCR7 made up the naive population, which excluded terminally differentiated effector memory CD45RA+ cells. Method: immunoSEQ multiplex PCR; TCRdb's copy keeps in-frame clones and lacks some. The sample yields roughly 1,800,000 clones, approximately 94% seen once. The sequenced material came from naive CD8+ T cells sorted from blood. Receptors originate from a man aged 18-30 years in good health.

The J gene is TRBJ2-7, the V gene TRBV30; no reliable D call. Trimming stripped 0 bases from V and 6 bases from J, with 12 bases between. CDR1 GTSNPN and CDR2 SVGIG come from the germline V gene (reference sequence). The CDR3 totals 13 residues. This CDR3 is CAWSVWLSGEQYF. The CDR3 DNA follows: TGTGCCTGGAGTGTTTGGTTATCGGGCGAGCAGTACTTC.

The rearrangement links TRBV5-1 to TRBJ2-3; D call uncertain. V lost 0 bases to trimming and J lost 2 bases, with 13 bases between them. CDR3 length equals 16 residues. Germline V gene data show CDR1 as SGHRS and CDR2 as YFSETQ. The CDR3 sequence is CASSLAGSWYTDTQYF. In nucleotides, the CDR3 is TGCGCCAGCAGCTTGGCCGGGTCATGGTACACAGATACGCAGTATTTT.

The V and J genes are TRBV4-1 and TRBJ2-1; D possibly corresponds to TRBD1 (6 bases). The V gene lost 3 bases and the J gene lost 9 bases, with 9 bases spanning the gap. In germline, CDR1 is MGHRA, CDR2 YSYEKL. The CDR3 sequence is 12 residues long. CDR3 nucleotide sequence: TGCGCCAGCAGCCAGATACAGGGTGAGCAGTTCTTC. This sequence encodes CASSQIQGEQFF.

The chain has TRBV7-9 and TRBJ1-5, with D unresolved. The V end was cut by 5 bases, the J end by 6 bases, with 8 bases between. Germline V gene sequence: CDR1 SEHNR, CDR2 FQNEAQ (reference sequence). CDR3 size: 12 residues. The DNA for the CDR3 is TGTGCCAGCAGCATTGGCGGTCAGCCCCAGCATTTT. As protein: CASSIGGQPQHF.

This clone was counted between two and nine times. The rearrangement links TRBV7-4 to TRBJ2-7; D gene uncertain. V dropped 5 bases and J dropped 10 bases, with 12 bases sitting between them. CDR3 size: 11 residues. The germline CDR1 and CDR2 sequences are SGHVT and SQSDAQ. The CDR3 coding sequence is TGTGCCAGCAGCCCCGAAGTTTATCAGTACTTC. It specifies CASSPEVYQYF.

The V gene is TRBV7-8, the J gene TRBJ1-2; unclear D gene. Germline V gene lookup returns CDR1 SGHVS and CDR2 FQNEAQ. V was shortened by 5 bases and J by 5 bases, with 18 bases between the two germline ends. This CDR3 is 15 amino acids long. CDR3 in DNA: TGTGCCAGCAGCCTCGGATCCTCTTCCCTTTATGGCTACACCTTC. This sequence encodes CASSLGSSSLYGYTF. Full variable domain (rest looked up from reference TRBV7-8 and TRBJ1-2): GAGVSQSPRYKVAKRGQDVALRCDPISGHVSLFWYQQALGQGPEFLTYFQNEAQLDKSGLPSDRFFAERPEGSVSTLKIQRTQQEDSAVYLCASSLGSSSLYGYTFGSGTRLTVV.

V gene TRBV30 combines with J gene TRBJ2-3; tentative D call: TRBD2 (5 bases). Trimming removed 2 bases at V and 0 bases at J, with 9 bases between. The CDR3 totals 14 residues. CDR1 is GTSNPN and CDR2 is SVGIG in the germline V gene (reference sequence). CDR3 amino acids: CAWSRGSSTDTQYF. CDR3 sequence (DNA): TGTGCCTGGAGTCGAGGGAGTAGCACAGATACGCAGTATTTT.

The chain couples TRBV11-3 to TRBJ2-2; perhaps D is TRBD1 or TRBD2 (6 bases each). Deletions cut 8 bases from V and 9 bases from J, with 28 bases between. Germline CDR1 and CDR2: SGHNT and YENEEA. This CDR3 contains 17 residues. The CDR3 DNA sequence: TGTGCCAGCGGATCCTCCATTGGGGGGCGAGTGAAGTGGGAGCTGTTTTTT. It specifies CASGSSIGGRVKWELFF.

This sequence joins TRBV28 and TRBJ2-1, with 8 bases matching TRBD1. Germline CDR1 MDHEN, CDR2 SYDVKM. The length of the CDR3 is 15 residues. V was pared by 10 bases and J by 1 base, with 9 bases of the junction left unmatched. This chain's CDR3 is CATLQGDPSYNEQFF. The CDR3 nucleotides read TGTGCCACATTACAGGGGGATCCATCCTACAATGAGCAGTTCTTC.

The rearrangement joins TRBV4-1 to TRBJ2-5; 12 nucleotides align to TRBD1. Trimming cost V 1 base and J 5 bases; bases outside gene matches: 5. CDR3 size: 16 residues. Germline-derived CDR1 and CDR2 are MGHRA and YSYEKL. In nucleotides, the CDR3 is TGCGCCAGCAGCCAAGGGGGACAGGGGGCGCGGGAGACCCAGTACTTC. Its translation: CASSQGGQGARETQYF.

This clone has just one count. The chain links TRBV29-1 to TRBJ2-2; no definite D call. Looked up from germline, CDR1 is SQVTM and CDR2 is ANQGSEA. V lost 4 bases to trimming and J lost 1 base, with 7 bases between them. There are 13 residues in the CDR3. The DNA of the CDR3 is TGCAGCGTTGGAGACTTGAACACCGGGGAGCTGTTTTTT. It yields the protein CSVGDLNTGELFF.

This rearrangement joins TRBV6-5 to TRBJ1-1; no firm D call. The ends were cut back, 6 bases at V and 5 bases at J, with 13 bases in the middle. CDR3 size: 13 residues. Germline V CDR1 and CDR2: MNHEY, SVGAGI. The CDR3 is CASSFGEGTEAFF. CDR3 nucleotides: TGTGCCAGCAGCTTCGGGGAGGGAACTGAAGCTTTCTTT.

DNA of the CDR3: TGTGCCAGCAGCGCACCCGGGACACGTCTTTCTGGCTACACCTTC. Translation: CASSAPGTRLSGYTF. The chain links TRBV7-9 to TRBJ1-2; tentatively, D is TRBD1 (6 bases). Germline assignment: CDR1 SEHNR and CDR2 FQNEAQ (reference sequence). The CDR3 sequence is 15 residues long. Trimming cost V 5 bases and J 7 bases, with 20 bases left between them.

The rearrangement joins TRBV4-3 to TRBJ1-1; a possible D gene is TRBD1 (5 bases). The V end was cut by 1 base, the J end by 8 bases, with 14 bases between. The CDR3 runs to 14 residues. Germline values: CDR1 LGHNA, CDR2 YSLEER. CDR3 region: CASSQAWGESEAFF. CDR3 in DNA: TGCGCCAGCAGCCAAGCGTGGGGGGAGAGCGAAGCTTTCTTT.

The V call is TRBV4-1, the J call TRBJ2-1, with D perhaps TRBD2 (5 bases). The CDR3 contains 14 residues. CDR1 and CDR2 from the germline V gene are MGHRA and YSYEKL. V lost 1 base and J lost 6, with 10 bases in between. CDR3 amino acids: CASSQVTRSNEQFF. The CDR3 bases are TGCGCCAGCAGCCAAGTTACTAGAAGCAATGAGCAGTTCTTC.